The T cell receptor (beta chain) under discussion was sequenced for a study of T cells in tuberculosis. For the study at large: This South African cohort compared adolescents with or without latent tuberculosis against adults with active tuberculosis.

The V end was cut by 5 bases, the J end by 6 bases, with 10 bases between. This CDR3 is 12 amino acids long. Germline V gives CDR1 SGHRS, CDR2 YFSETQ. Adolescents were screened for latent TB by skin test and IGRA. Unsorted cryopreserved PBMC were sequenced, averaging around 99,000 T cells per clinical donor. Profiling relied on immunoSEQ multiplex PCR, and the TCRdb table lists in-frame clones only, not all of them. This table has 30,000 to 35,000 clones, approximately 91% appearing once. Specimen: PBMCs. The chain is built from TRBV5-1 and TRBJ2-3, with D perhaps matching TRBD2 (6 bases). This receptor was identified in a donor between 5 and 29 years old with latent tuberculosis or without tuberculosis infection. The CDR3 sequence: CASRPGGDTQYF. The CDR3 DNA sequence: TGCGCCAGCAGACCCGGAGGGGATACGCAGTATTTT.